The sequence of this T cell receptor (beta chain) was determined in a study of blood T cell repertoires in COVID-19. About the research overall: From T cells, B-cell-depleted T cells, or PBMCs came the material, which was cDNA or gDNA.

The V and J ends lost 5 bases and 10 bases respectively, with 27 bases between them. The germline V gene has CDR1 SGHTA and CDR2 FQGNSA. The CDR3 totals 17 residues. This table comes from immunoSEQ multiplex PCR, and its TCRdb copy is limited to in-frame clones, with some not included. The sample lists about 140,000 clones, about 88% seen once, with under 6% in the top ten. J is TRBJ2-1 and V is TRBV7-2; a weak D match, TRBD2 (6 bases). The source material was peripheral blood. The clonotype was recovered from a human donor in a cohort sampled during active COVID-19. The CDR3 DNA reads TGTGCCAGCAGCGAGCCTCCGGGACTGGAAACTACACGGGAGCAGTTCTTC. Encoded protein: CASSEPPGLETTREQFF.